This T cell receptor (beta chain) was retrieved from a study of PD-1 blockade in classical Hodgkin lymphoma. The germline V gene encodes CDR1 SGHTA and CDR2 FQGNSA. The CDR3 is 16 residues long. V was pared by 1 base and J by 6 bases, with 8 bases of the junction left unmatched. Produced via immunoSEQ multiplex PCR; TCRdb's table is partial and in-frame only. Among tens of thousands of clones, over 70% were seen once, and the ten largest hold around 18%. Documented time point: cycle 4 day 1 (C4D1), after six to seven weeks of nivolumab. Patients all relapsed after autologous stem cell transplantation, and there was variation in brentuximab vedotin exposure.

The V and J genes are TRBV7-2 and TRBJ2-7; TRBD1 matches at 11 bases. The TCR comes from a human donor with classical Hodgkin lymphoma. Sequencing was performed on peripheral blood mononuclear cells (PBMCs), taken before the fourth cycle of nivolumab. This CDR3 is CASSLGYGTGGSEQYF. The CDR3 region has the DNA TGTGCCAGCAGCTTAGGGTACGGGACAGGGGGTAGCGAGCAGTACTTC.